This T cell receptor beta chain was captured by sequencing in a study of T-cell reconstitution after alpha-beta-depleted transplantation in children. CDR1 is MGHDK and CDR2 is SYGVNS in the germline V gene. This CDR3 has 11 residues. With 8 bases removed from V and 13 bases from J, the gap between germline ends came to 15 bases. A library of TCRbeta sequences, prepared with unique molecular identifiers, was generated. TCRdb re-derived calls from the PCR reads in MiXCR, one entry per CDR3 protein. This sample has around 410,000 distinct CDR3 sequences; approximately 10% occur once, and the top ten carry approximately 5%.

This sequence joins TRBV25-1 and TRBJ2-1; D gene uncertain. This sample comprised PBMCs from the stem cell graft donor, obtained from the stem cell graft. This receptor was identified in a human donor who donated a stem cell graft to a child with acute myeloid leukemia. This CDR3 reads CASRAGDQQFF. CDR3 in DNA: TGTGCCAGCCGTGCCGGAGACCAACAGTTCTTC.